This T cell receptor beta chain is drawn from a study of blood T cell repertoires in COVID-19. At the level of the study: Sites in the United States, Italy and Spain provided acute and convalescent COVID-19 samples. Sources were T cells, B-cell-depleted T cells, or PBMCs; the material itself was cDNA or gDNA.

The CDR3 sequence is 15 residues long. J lost 3 bases, V lost 8 bases, and 13 bases had no gene match. Looked up from germline, CDR1 is MNHEY and CDR2 is SMNVEV (reference sequence). Study processing details: The assay estimated nucleated cells by amplifying reference gene primers. The data were produced by immunoSEQ multiplex PCR, yet TCRdb's version contains in-frame clones alone and is incomplete. The DNA gave D and trimming, while V, J and clone size come from that table. The profile shows some 260,000 clones, roughly 88% of them singletons. The chain recombines TRBV27 with TRBJ2-7; the match to TRBD2 covers 7 bases. The receptor was isolated from a woman in her forties who had recovered from COVID-19. Sample: peripheral blood. DNA of the CDR3: TGTGCCAGCGCTAAACGTGCTAGCGGCGACTACGAGCAGTACTTC. Translation gives CASAKRASGDYEQYF.